Shown below are 28 T cell receptor beta chains from a single sample sequenced in a study of shared clonotypes between healthy human individuals. Some clones are missing from TCRdb's copy, which holds only in-frame ones; the method was immunoSEQ multiplex PCR. The sample has over a million clones, roughly 96% seen once; the top ten hold about 1.2%. The sample consisted of naive CD4+ T cells sorted from blood. The subset was: CD45RA+ positively selected. The source is a man aged 25-45 years in good health.

Only a few counts were recorded for this clone. Other DNA sequences in the sample encode the same CDR3. V usage is TRBV6-5 and J usage is TRBJ1-2, with 9 bases fitting TRBD1. CDR3 length equals 14 residues. V shed 0 bases, J shed 8 bases, and the junction held 4 bases outside the gene matches. From germline, CDR1 is MNHEY and CDR2 SVGAGI. The CDR3 DNA reads as TGTGCCAGCAGTTACTCCGGGACAGGGAACGGCTACACCTTC. Translated: CASSYSGTGNGYTF.

This chain connects TRBV6-1 to TRBJ2-4; no clear D gene. This CDR3 comprises 13 residues. The V end lost 0 bases, the J end lost 4 bases, and 4 bases lay between the germline ends. Looked up from germline, CDR1 is MNHNS and CDR2 is SASEGT. CDR3 residues: CASSEAFKNIQYF. The CDR3 region has the DNA TGTGCCAGCAGTGAAGCCTTTAAAAACATTCAGTACTTC.

This chain connects TRBV28 to TRBJ1-1; no clear D. The CDR3 runs 13 residues. From germline, CDR1 is MDHEN and CDR2 SYDVKM. Trimming removed 5 bases from V and 9 bases from J, with 16 bases in between. The CDR3 DNA sequence: TGTGCCAGCAGTACCGGGCCTCCACGCAAAGCTTTCTTT. This codes for CASSTGPPRKAFF. The full variable domain, rest sourced from reference TRBV28 and TRBJ1-1, is DVKVTQSSRYLVKRTGEKVFLECVQDMDHENMFWYRQDPGLGLRLIYFSYDVKMKEKGDIPEGYSVSREKKERFSLILESASTNQTSMYLCASSTGPPRKAFFGQGTRLTVV.

This clone was detected only once. V usage is TRBV30 and J usage is TRBJ2-1; D possibly matches TRBD1 or TRBD2 (6 bases each). The germline V and J ends were trimmed by 5 bases and 5 bases, with 13 bases remaining between them. This CDR3 is 13 amino acids long. CDR1 and CDR2 from the germline V gene are GTSNPN and SVGIG (reference sequence). The CDR3 loop is CAWEGGHDNEQFF. CDR3 nucleotide sequence: TGTGCCTGGGAGGGGGGACATGACAATGAGCAGTTCTTC. The full variable domain, completed using reference TRBV30 and TRBJ2-1, is SQTIHQWPATLVQPVGSPLSLECTVEGTSNPNLYWYRQAAGRGLQLLFYSVGIGQISSEVPQNLSASRPQDRQFILSSKKLLLSDSGFYLCAWEGGHDNEQFFGPGTRLTVL.

The genes are TRBV2 and TRBJ2-1; D is perhaps TRBD2 (7 bases). The germline V gene encodes CDR1 SNHLY and CDR2 FYNNEI. V dropped 10 bases and J dropped 5 bases, with 18 bases sitting between them. The CDR3 runs to 14 residues. The CDR3 DNA is TGTGCCACCAAAGGGGGGGCTCCTAACAATGAGCAGTTCTTC. Its protein is CATKGGAPNNEQFF.

V and J are TRBV15 and TRBJ2-2; D is possibly TRBD1 (7 bases). Between the trimmed V and J ends, which lost 4 bases and 6 bases, there was a span of 18 bases. This CDR3 has 16 residues. CDR1 and CDR2 from the germline V gene are LNHNV and YYDKDF (reference sequence). The chain's CDR3 is CATSTSDRAGPGELFF. The DNA of the CDR3 is TGTGCCACCAGCACCTCCGACAGGGCGGGACCCGGGGAGCTGTTTTTT.

Worth noting for this clone: Other DNA sequences from this sample encode an identical CDR3 as well. This chain joins TRBV27 and TRBJ1-5, with 8 bases fitting TRBD1. CDR1 is MNHEY and CDR2 is SMNVEV in the germline V gene (reference sequence). The CDR3 runs 14 residues. The V and J ends lost 5 bases and 5 bases, in that order; junction bases with no gene match: 5. The CDR3 DNA reads as TGTGCCAGCAGTCCAGGACAGGGAGATCAGCCCCAGCATTTT. Amino acids: CASSPGQGDQPQHF.

The V gene is TRBV11-1, the J gene TRBJ2-1, with D unclear. Germline-derived CDR1 and CDR2 are SGHAT and FQDESV (reference sequence). The CDR3 length is 13 residues. Trimming pared 2 bases from V and 5 bases from J, leaving 7 bases between. CDR3 bases: TGTGCCAGCAGCTTATTACGAAACAATGAGCAGTTCTTC. This encodes CASSLLRNNEQFF.

The chain employs TRBV28 and TRBJ1-5; D might be TRBD1 (6 bases). The CDR3 loop spans 17 amino acids. Between the trimmed V and J ends, which lost 6 bases and 3 bases, there was a span of 21 bases. Germline V gene data show CDR1 as MDHEN and CDR2 as SYDVKM. The CDR3 spells CASSGPATGRLNQPQHF. The CDR3 DNA reads TGTGCCAGCAGCGGTCCCGCGACAGGTCGACTCAATCAGCCCCAGCATTTT.

The chain combines TRBV7-2 with TRBJ2-6, with D possibly being TRBD1 (5 bases). The V end lost 5 bases, the J end lost 1 base, and 12 bases lay between the germline ends. There are 16 residues in the CDR3. From germline, CDR1 is SGHTA and CDR2 FQGNSA. The CDR3 here is CASSHWPGSGANVLTF. The CDR3 DNA reads TGTGCCAGCAGCCACTGGCCAGGGTCTGGGGCCAACGTCCTGACTTTC.

The count of this clone is one. The V call is TRBV21-1, the J call TRBJ1-4. TRBV21-1 is a pseudogene. The CDR3 has 16 amino acids. The CDR3 sequence: CASSKERRGRNEKLFF. The CDR3 nucleotides are TGTGCCAGCAGCAAAGAGAGGAGGGGTAGAAATGAAAAACTGTTTTTT.

The chain links TRBV27 to TRBJ1-2; 10 positions match TRBD1. Germline V CDR1 and CDR2: MNHEY, SMNVEV (reference sequence). Trimming took 6 bases from V and 3 from J; bases not matched to a gene: 1. This CDR3 region has 13 residues. DNA of the CDR3: TGTGCCAGCAGGACAGGGGGCCACTATGGCTACACCTTC. This codes for CASRTGGHYGYTF.

This rearrangement joins TRBV6-5 to TRBJ1-5; D possibly corresponds to TRBD1 (5 bases). Germline V gene lookup returns CDR1 MNHEY and CDR2 SVGAGI. The CDR3 length is 14 residues. V gave up 2 bases and J gave up 7 bases, with 12 bases separating them. The CDR3 DNA reads TGTGCCAGCAGTTACCCGAGGGGTCGACAGCCCCAGCATTTT. Translating it yields CASSYPRGRQPQHF.

This chain connects TRBV7-9 to TRBJ1-2, with 8 nucleotides matching TRBD1. Germline CDR1 is SEHNR and CDR2 is FQNEAQ (reference sequence). The V and J ends lost 5 bases and 8 bases, in that order; junction bases with no gene match: 10. The CDR3 sequence is 14 residues long. The CDR3 loop is CASSVGQGRGGYTF. CDR3 in DNA: TGTGCCAGCAGCGTAGGACAGGGAAGGGGAGGCTACACCTTC. Using reference TRBV7-9 and TRBJ1-2 for the parts outside the CDR3, the full variable domain is DTGVSQNPRHKITKRGQNVTFRCDPISEHNRLYWYRQTLGQGPEFLTYFQNEAQLEKSRLLSDRFSAERPKGSFSTLEIQRTEQGDSAMYLCASSVGQGRGGYTFGSGTRLTVV.

Turning to this clone: The sample contains more than one DNA sequence encoding this CDR3. The chain is built from TRBV7-9 and TRBJ2-7; D uncertain. The ends were cut back, 1 base at V and 1 base at J, with 2 bases in the middle. Germline CDR1 reads SEHNR; CDR2 reads FQNEAQ (reference sequence). CDR3 length equals 12 residues. CDR3: CASSLVSYEQYF. The CDR3 nucleotides read TGTGCCAGCAGCTTAGTGTCCTACGAGCAGTACTTC.

The rearrangement links TRBV10-3 to TRBJ1-2, with 7 nucleotides matching TRBD1. Germline CDR1 is ENHRY and CDR2 is SYGVKD. The junction had 9 bases not matched to a gene; V was cut back by 1 base and J by 1 base. The CDR3 totals 17 residues. For the CDR3, the DNA is TGTGCCATCAGTGAGTACCGGACAGGACCAAATAACTATGGCTACACCTTC. Translating gives CAISEYRTGPNNYGYTF.

The gene calls are TRBV5-1 and TRBJ1-5; possible D gene TRBD1, 6 bases. In germline, CDR1 is SGHRS, CDR2 YFSETQ. With 0 bases removed from V and 5 bases from J, the gap between germline ends came to 15 bases. The CDR3 loop spans 16 amino acids. The CDR3: CASSLAGGLTDQPQHF. For the CDR3, the DNA is TGCGCCAGCAGCTTGGCCGGGGGGCTCACGGATCAGCCCCAGCATTTT.

This chain joins TRBV18 and TRBJ1-4; D gene ambiguous. CDR1 and CDR2 (germline): KGHSH, LQKENI. The ends were cut back, 1 base at V and 4 bases at J, with 13 bases in the middle. CDR3 length: 16 residues. CDR3 residues: CASSPQQLDINEKLFF. CDR3 nucleotides: TGTGCCAGCTCACCACAACAGCTAGACATTAATGAAAAACTGTTTTTT. Looking up the rest from reference TRBV18 and TRBJ1-4 gives the full variable domain: NAGVMQNPRHLVRRRGQEARLRCSPMKGHSHVYWYRQLPEEGLKFMVYLQKENIIDESGMPKERFSAEFPKEGPSILRIQQVVRGDSAAYFCASSPQQLDINEKLFFGSGTQLSVL.

The V and J genes are TRBV5-1 and TRBJ2-1; 11 nucleotides match TRBD1. CDR3 size: 17 residues. The V gene end was trimmed by 6 bases and the J gene end by 3 bases; junction bases not matched to a gene: 11. CDR1 is SGHRS and CDR2 is YFSETQ in the germline V gene. The CDR3 coding sequence is TGCGCCAGCATCATTGGCCCCGGGACAGGGGGCTACAATGAGCAGTTCTTC. Protein sequence: CASIIGPGTGGYNEQFF.

Regarding this clone: This specimen includes other DNA sequences encoding the same CDR3. This chain connects TRBV25-1 to TRBJ2-5, with 8 nucleotides matching TRBD2. The CDR3 is 15 amino acids. The trim removed 3 bases at V and 5 bases at J, leaving 8 bases unmatched. Germline V gene sequence: CDR1 MGHDK, CDR2 SYGVNS. The CDR3 region is CASSDPRGAGETQYF. In DNA, the CDR3 is TGTGCCAGCAGTGACCCGCGGGGGGCAGGGGAGACCCAGTACTTC.

CDR3 protein: CASALLYEQYF. Here the CDR3 DNA reads TGTGCCAGCGCACTCCTCTACGAGCAGTACTTC. This rearrangement joins TRBV6-1 to TRBJ2-7; D is uncertain. The CDR3 spans 11 residues. V gave up 8 bases and J gave up 3 bases, with 8 bases separating them. Germline V gene data show CDR1 as MNHNS and CDR2 as SASEGT.

This chain joins TRBV25-1 and TRBJ2-3; D is unresolved. Germline V gene sequence: CDR1 MGHDK, CDR2 SYGVNS. The CDR3 contains 14 residues. Trimming left V 3 bases short and J 7 bases short, with 14 bases between. The CDR3 region is CASSEQHGMNTQYF. DNA for the CDR3: TGTGCCAGCAGTGAGCAACACGGAATGAATACGCAGTATTTT.

The chain carries TRBV5-1 and TRBJ2-3, with 13 bases that match TRBD2. The CDR3 extends over 18 amino acids. Per the germline V gene, CDR1 is SGHRS and CDR2 is YFSETQ. V was clipped by 0 bases and J by 3 bases; unmatched bases: 7. Written as DNA, the CDR3 is TGCGCCAGCAGCTTGGGACTAGCGGGAGGAGGGGGTACAGATACGCAGTATTTT. Protein product: CASSLGLAGGGGTDTQYF.

The chain carries TRBV25-1 and TRBJ2-7; maybe TRBD1 (5 bases). Germline V CDR1 and CDR2: MGHDK, SYGVNS. The CDR3 loop spans 13 amino acids. V was cut by 5 bases and J by 3 bases, with 11 bases left in between. CDR3 coding DNA: TGTGCCAGCAGTCGGCAGGGCGTCTACGAGCAGTACTTC. Protein: CASSRQGVYEQYF.

The V and J genes are TRBV6-5 and TRBJ1-1; TRBD1 is a possible D gene (6 bases). Per germline, CDR1 MNHEY and CDR2 SVGAGI. The CDR3 covers 12 residues. V dropped 2 bases and J dropped 10 bases, with 11 bases sitting between them. CDR3 region: CASSYKGERAFF. In DNA, the CDR3 is TGTGCCAGCAGTTACAAGGGGGAGCGAGCTTTCTTT.

The V and J genes are TRBV19 and TRBJ2-3; D uncertain. The V end lost 3 bases, the J end lost 2 bases, and 9 bases lay between the germline ends. Germline lookup yields CDR1 LNHDA and CDR2 SQIVND (reference sequence). The length of the CDR3 is 14 residues. The CDR3 sequence: CASSIDLFTDTQYF. The CDR3, as DNA: TGTGCCAGTAGTATTGACCTCTTCACAGATACGCAGTATTTT.

This chain uses TRBV15 with TRBJ2-1; 10 bases agree with TRBD2. V shed 2 bases and J 6 bases; nucleotides not matched to a gene: 7. Germline V lookup: CDR1 LNHNV, CDR2 YYDKDF (reference sequence). The CDR3 is 16 residues long. The CDR3 DNA sequence: TGTGCCACCAGCAGAATAGGACTAGCGGAAACCAATGAGCAGTTCTTC. Amino acid sequence: CATSRIGLAETNEQFF.

This chain uses TRBV11-2 with TRBJ1-1; no clear D. This CDR3 has 15 amino acids. The germline gives CDR1 SGHAT, CDR2 FQNNGV. Trimming pared 4 bases from V and 2 bases from J, leaving 14 bases between. CDR3: CASSYTSTVNTEAFF. The DNA for the CDR3 is TGTGCCAGCAGCTACACCTCAACAGTCAACACTGAAGCTTTCTTT.